This TCR beta chain was sequenced during a study of cytomegalovirus exposure and HLA in healthy donors. PCR used 60 Vbeta primers and 13 Jbeta primers. TCRdb's table, derived via immunoSEQ multiplex PCR, lists solely in-frame clones and lacks some. The table lists about 130,000 clones, approximately 74% of them singletons. This clonotype was sampled from a male donor in good health and CMV-seronegative. Sequencing was done on a sample of PBMCs.

In DNA form, the CDR3 reads TGTGCCAGCTCACCACTCCGCGACAGGGCAGTGGAGCAGTACTTC. Translation: CASSPLRDRAVEQYF. The rearrangement uses TRBV18 and TRBJ2-7; 7 bases are shared with TRBD1. Germline values: CDR1 KGHSH, CDR2 LQKENI. The CDR3 is 15 amino acids. V lost 1 base and J lost 7; bases outside the gene matches: 10. Based on the CDR3 plus reference TRBV18 and TRBJ2-7, the full variable domain is NAGVMQNPRHLVRRRGQEARLRCSPMKGHSHVYWYRQLPEEGLKFMVYLQKENIIDESGMPKERFSAEFPKEGPSILRIQQVVRGDSAAYFCASSPLRDRAVEQYFGPGTRLTVT.